This TCR beta chain was identified during a study of cytomegalovirus exposure and HLA in healthy donors. Findings and caveats of the study: A later examination showed that TCR association rates differed by HLA locus, with DRB1 most and HLA-C fewest. With later analysis, a missense DCLRE1C variant became linked to TCR beta V- and J-gene trimming.

PCR employed 60 Vbeta and 13 Jbeta primers. Generated by immunoSEQ multiplex PCR, the TCRdb table keeps only in-frame clones and is missing some. This sample carries about 210,000 clones, around 76% of them seen once, and the ten largest clones take around 6%. V dropped 6 bases and J dropped 1 base, with 12 bases sitting between them. The CDR3 is 14 amino acids. Germline CDR1 MNHEY, CDR2 SVGAGI. With respect to this clone: As yet, its antigen is unknown.

This TCR came from a man in his forties in good health and CMV-seropositive. The chain joins TRBV6-5 to TRBJ1-1; tentative D call: TRBD1 (6 bases). The sequencing input was PBMCs. The CDR3 is CASSTQGTNTEAFF. As DNA, the CDR3 is TGTGCCAGCAGCACACAGGGCACGAACACTGAAGCTTTCTTT.